One and the same sample provided the 2 T cell receptor beta chains below, sequenced in a study of Ad26.COV2.S vaccination and SARS-CoV-2 variants. Treatment noted: roughly 18 received Ad26.COV2.S at low or high dose, single or two shots; roughly 5 received placebo; per-sample allocation not given. Sampling was performed 63 days after the first vaccine or placebo injection. Clones were read by immunoSEQ multiplex PCR, and TCRdb kept only the in-frame ones, dropping some. The sample shows around 300,000 clones, approximately 86% of them seen only once. The sample was peripheral blood, taken in a trial of Ad26.COV2.S vaccine versus placebo. The receptors stem from a person aged 18-60 years who received the Ad26.COV2.S COVID-19 vaccine or a placebo.

As concerns this clone: Within the sample, other DNA sequences also encode this same CDR3. V gene TRBV12-3 or TRBV12-4 combines with J gene TRBJ1-6; 9 bases agree with TRBD1. The CDR3 spans 13 residues. J lost 8 bases, V lost 6 bases, and 2 bases had no gene match. The CDR3: CASSRQGDSPLHF. The CDR3 DNA reads as TGTGCCAGCAGCCGACAGGGGGATTCACCCCTCCACTTT.

The chain carries TRBV28 and TRBJ1-6, with D possibly TRBD1 on 5 matching bases. This CDR3 is 13 amino acids long. CDR1 and CDR2 (germline): MDHEN, SYDVKM. Deletions cut 7 bases from V and 7 bases from J, with 11 bases between. The CDR3 is CASNVQANSPLHF. The CDR3, as DNA: TGTGCCAGCAACGTACAGGCAAATTCACCCCTCCACTTT.